This is a list of T cell receptor beta chains from one sample in a study of CD8+ T cells in alopecia areata. The assay was immunoSEQ multiplex PCR, and TCRdb's table has in-frame clones only and misses some. The table has around 300,000 clones, approximately 60% seen once; the top ten hold about 0.88%. Sequencing used CD4+ T cells sorted from blood, obtained around week 54, from a patient treated with tofacitinib. These receptor sequences come from a human donor with alopecia areata. Both conserved end residues are part of each CDR3. A D gene is named only where the DNA matches it firmly. Clone size is stated in some rows and not others, as once, few, many or a class when expanded.

J: TRBJ2-5
size: few
D: .
V: TRBV29-1
DNA: TGCAGCGTTTCCTCGGGGGAGGAGACCCAGTACTTC
CDR3: CSVSSGEETQYF

J: TRBJ2-5
size: .
D: TRBD1
V: TRBV5-1
DNA: TGCGCCAGCAGCCCGGGACAGCAAGAGACCCAGTACTTC
CDR3: CASSPGQQETQYF

J: TRBJ1-2
size: .
D: .
V: TRBV7-2
DNA: TGTGCCAGCAGCTTAGTGTCCAGTTTAGGGGCGAGGATCGGCTACACCTTC
CDR3: CASSLVSSLGARIGYTF

J: TRBJ1-2
size: .
D: .
V: TRBV4-1
DNA: TGCGCCAGCAGCCAAGAGGGAACAGGGAACTATGGCTACACCTTC
CDR3: CASSQEGTGNYGYTF

J: TRBJ2-5
size: .
D: .
V: TRBV15
DNA: TGTGCCACCAGCAGAGGAAGCCGGGGGGCCCAAGAGACCCAGTACTTC
CDR3: CATSRGSRGAQETQYF

J: TRBJ2-5
size: .
D: .
V: TRBV5-4
DNA: TGTGCCAGCAGCTTCAGAGAGACCCAGTACTTC
CDR3: CASSFRETQYF

J: TRBJ1-2
size: .
D: TRBD1
V: TRBV9
DNA: TGTGCCAGCAGCGTACCAGCCGGGACAGGGGTGAGCGGCTACACCTTC
CDR3: CASSVPAGTGVSGYTF

J: TRBJ1-5
size: .
D: .
V: TRBV2
DNA: TGTGCCAGCAGTGTTAATAGCAATCAGCCCCAGCATTTT
CDR3: CASSVNSNQPQHF

J: TRBJ2-4
size: .
D: .
V: TRBV30
DNA: TGTGCCTGGAGTGATCCGACAGGTACCAGGTACATTCAGTACTTC
CDR3: CAWSDPTGTRYIQYF

J: TRBJ2-5
size: .
D: .
V: TRBV7-2
DNA: TGTGCCAGCAGCTTAGCGTTCAGACTGGAGACCCAGTACTTC
CDR3: CASSLAFRLETQYF

J: TRBJ2-1
size: .
D: .
V: TRBV29-1
DNA: TGCAGCGTTGAAGACGGCGACGGCGCGTCCTACAATGAGCAGTTCTTC
CDR3: CSVEDGDGASYNEQFF

J: TRBJ2-2
size: .
D: .
V: TRBV25-1
DNA: TGTGCCAGCAATGAGGGCAGGGTAGGAACCGGGGAGCTGTTTTTT
CDR3: CASNEGRVGTGELFF

J: TRBJ2-7
size: .
D: .
V: TRBV5-4
DNA: TGTGCCAGCAGCTTGGCCGGGGGGACAGGCTACGAGCAGTACTTC
CDR3: CASSLAGGTGYEQYF

J: TRBJ2-1
size: few
D: TRBD2
V: TRBV30
DNA: TGTGCCTGGAGTGTACTAGCGGGGTACAATGAGCAGTTCTTC
CDR3: CAWSVLAGYNEQFF